This TCR beta chain was found in a study of CD8+CD57+ T cells in acquired aplastic anemia. Study details: Roughly 3.2 ug was the average amount of DNA from sorted CD4+ and CD8+ cells. Study findings and constraints: Both patients and controls carried the same twenty-nine CD8+ CDR3 sequences. Statistical testing detected no significant gap in CD8+ Simpson's diversity between patients and controls.

Sequencing involved patients with CD8+CD57+ cell expansion previously shown by flow cytometry. J was trimmed by 0 bases and V by 2 bases; bases with no gene match: 10. Germline lookup yields CDR1 ENHRY and CDR2 SYGVKD. This CDR3 comprises 18 residues. A word on this clonotype: Its target is not known.

It was genomic DNA that served as the template for profiling TCR beta VDJ and CDR3. TCRdb reprocessed the reads via MiXCR and lists one record per CDR3 protein. The sample carries about 190,000 distinct CDR3 sequences, roughly half recorded once. The sequenced sample was sorted CD4+, CD8+, or CD8+CD57+ T cells (not recorded which) from PBMCs. This TCR came from a human donor with aplastic anemia. This chain joins TRBV10-3 and TRBJ2-3; 8 bases are shared with TRBD1. Here the CDR3 reads CAISERPLGDRSTDTQYF. The CDR3, as DNA: TGTGCCATCAGTGAGAGACCCCTAGGGGACAGGAGCACAGATACGCAGTATTTT.